This T cell receptor beta chain was profiled in a study of blood T cell repertoires in COVID-19. On the study more broadly: Sample material is recorded as cDNA or gDNA derived from T cells, B-cell-depleted T cells, or PBMCs.

Sequencing was performed with immunoSEQ multiplex PCR; in TCRdb, only in-frame clones are kept and a portion is missing. The data show some 220,000 clones, around 80% seen once. This receptor was taken from a woman aged 70-85 years with acute or convalescent COVID-19. Sequenced sample: peripheral blood.

DNA of the CDR3: TGTGCCAGCAGTGACATCGACGGGGGACGAGAGACCCAGTACTTC. Protein: CASSDIDGGRETQYF. This chain links TRBV25-1 with TRBJ2-5; D is perhaps TRBD2 (6 bases). Germline V CDR1 and CDR2: MGHDK, SYGVNS. The V gene lost 3 bases and the J gene lost 4 bases, with 15 bases spanning the gap. The CDR3 has 15 amino acids.